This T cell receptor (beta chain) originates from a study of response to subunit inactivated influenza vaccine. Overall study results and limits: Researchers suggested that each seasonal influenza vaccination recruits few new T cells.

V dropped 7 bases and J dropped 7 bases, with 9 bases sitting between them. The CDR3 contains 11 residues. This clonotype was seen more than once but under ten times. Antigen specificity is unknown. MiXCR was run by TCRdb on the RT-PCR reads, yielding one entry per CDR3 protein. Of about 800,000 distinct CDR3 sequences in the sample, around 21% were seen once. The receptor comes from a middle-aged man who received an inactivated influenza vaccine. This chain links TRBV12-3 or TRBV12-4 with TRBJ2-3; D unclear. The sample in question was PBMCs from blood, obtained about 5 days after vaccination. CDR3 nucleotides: TGTGCCAGCACTCTGAAGTATACGCAGTATTTT. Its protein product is CASTLKYTQYF.